Below, 30 T cell receptor beta chains from the same sample are listed, as sequenced in a study of spatial heterogeneity in lung cancer. Regarding time point: blood at routine non-recurrence follow-up after resection. Material for sequencing was whole RNA from tumor, nontumor lung or frozen PBMC, left unsorted. TCRdb fed the 5' RACE reads into MiXCR, producing one record per CDR3 protein. Among around 110,000 distinct CDR3 sequences listed, 12% were seen once. Sequencing was performed on PBMCs, taken at follow-up. These receptors originate from a male donor with early-stage non-small cell lung cancer.

This clonotype was observed a handful of times. This chain joins TRBV20-1 and TRBJ2-1; 8 bases line up with TRBD2. Germline loops: CDR1 DFQATT, CDR2 SNEGSKA (reference sequence). The CDR3 extends over 16 amino acids. After removal of 0 bases from V and 0 bases from J, the junction contained 4 bases not matched to a gene. Written as DNA, the CDR3 is TGCAGTGCTAGAGATAGAACTAGCGGCTCCTACAATGAGCAGTTCTTC. Protein: CSARDRTSGSYNEQFF.

This clonotype was detected ten times or more. The V and J genes are TRBV2 and TRBJ1-1; no clear D gene. V was shortened by 6 bases and J by 4 bases, with 3 bases between the two germline ends. This CDR3 contains 10 residues. Germline assignment: CDR1 SNHLY and CDR2 FYNNEI. CDR3: CASRGTEAFF. The CDR3, as DNA: TGTGCCAGCAGGGGCACTGAAGCTTTCTTT.

This clonotype was counted a few times. This chain uses TRBV11-2 with TRBJ2-1; D is possibly TRBD1 (6 bases). V gave up 5 bases and J gave up 7 bases, with 9 bases separating them. Germline loops: CDR1 SGHAT, CDR2 FQNNGV. CDR3 size: 12 residues. The CDR3 is CASSSRGNEQFF. For the CDR3, the DNA is TGTGCCAGCAGCAGCAGGGGTAATGAGCAGTTCTTC.

At least ten counts were recorded for this clonotype. This chain uses TRBV29-1 with TRBJ1-2, with 8 positions matching TRBD1. Trimming cost V 7 bases and J 8 bases; bases outside gene matches: 12. The CDR3 is made up of 13 amino acids. CDR1 and CDR2 from the germline V gene are SQVTM and ANQGSEA. The CDR3 bases are TGCAGCGCTCTTGGGGGACAGGTCTACGGCTACACCTTC. It codes for CSALGGQVYGYTF.

This clonotype was seen ten or more times. The chain combines TRBV6-5 with TRBJ1-1; D is uncertain. CDR1 and CDR2 (germline): MNHEY, SVGAGI. This CDR3 has 13 amino acids. Trimming stripped 7 bases from V and 2 bases from J, with 11 bases between. The CDR3 loop reads CASTTKSNTEAFF. In DNA form, the CDR3 reads TGTGCCAGCACGACCAAAAGTAACACTGAAGCTTTCTTT.

The CDR3 bases are TGTGCCATCTATGATGACAGGGTTGGCTACACCTTC. Translating it yields CAIYDDRVGYTF. This rearrangement joins TRBV10-3 to TRBJ1-2; TRBD1 agrees at 7 bases. Germline V gene data show CDR1 as ENHRY and CDR2 as SYGVKD. CDR3 size: 12 residues. V gave up 8 bases and J gave up 7 bases; unmatched junction bases: 7.

The table lists this clonotype with many counts. The rearrangement links TRBV20-1 to TRBJ2-2; unclear D gene. Trimming stripped 0 bases from V and 6 bases from J, with 11 bases between. Germline CDR1 is DFQATT and CDR2 is SNEGSKA (reference sequence). CDR3 length: 14 residues. CDR3 region: CSARDFRNSGELFF. CDR3 bases: TGCAGTGCTAGAGATTTTAGGAATTCCGGGGAGCTGTTTTTT.

This clonotype has ten or more counts. The rearrangement joins TRBV7-6 to TRBJ2-1; the D is unclear. This CDR3 has 18 residues. Trimming stripped 4 bases from V and 6 bases from J, with 25 bases between. Germline values: CDR1 SGHVS, CDR2 FNYEAQ. CDR3 bases: TGTGCCAGCAGCTCCTACCTTCGAGGAGAAGCCAAGGTCAATGAGCAGTTCTTC. It encodes CASSSYLRGEAKVNEQFF.

This clonotype was counted many times. This chain links TRBV3-1 with TRBJ1-2, with D hard to call. The CDR3 extends over 13 amino acids. Trimming removed 1 base at V and 6 bases at J, with 9 bases between. CDR1 and CDR2 (germline): LGHDT, YNNKEL (reference sequence). CDR3 DNA: TGTGCCAGCAGCCAAGTACCACCGGATGGCTACACCTTC. This encodes CASSQVPPDGYTF.

This clonotype showed up just a few times. The chain has TRBV5-5 and TRBJ2-3, with unresolved D. In germline, CDR1 is SGHKS, CDR2 YYEKEE (reference sequence). Trimming cost V 4 bases and J 4 bases, with 10 bases left between them. The CDR3 is 13 amino acids. CDR3 in amino acids: CASSLDVADTQYF. The CDR3 DNA is TGTGCCAGCAGCCTCGACGTGGCAGATACGCAGTATTTT.

The J gene is TRBJ2-3, the V gene TRBV12-5; D is ambiguous. The V end was cut by 1 base, the J end by 0 bases, with 11 bases between. Germline assignment: CDR1 LGHNT and CDR2 FRNRAP. CDR3 length: 16 amino acids. This chain's CDR3 is CASGLGQSPSTDTQYF. The CDR3 coding sequence is TGTGCTAGTGGTTTGGGGCAGTCCCCTAGCACAGATACGCAGTATTTT.

This clonotype turned up a few times. The chain combines TRBV7-2 with TRBJ1-6; weak D call: TRBD1 (5 bases). This CDR3 contains 15 residues. Looked up from germline, CDR1 is SGHTA and CDR2 is FQGNSA. The V end lost 1 base, the J end lost 14 bases, and 18 bases lay between the germline ends. The CDR3 nucleotides are TGTGCCAGCAGCTTAGAGGGTACGGGACCCCGGACCCTCCACTTT. It is translated as CASSLEGTGPRTLHF.

This clonotype showed up just a few times. The genes are TRBV6-2 or TRBV6-3 and TRBJ2-5; 13 bases are shared with TRBD2. The CDR3 covers 16 residues. The ends lost 5 bases at V and 2 bases at J; junction bases unmatched: 5. From germline, CDR1 is MNHEY and CDR2 SVGEGT. The CDR3 region has the DNA TGTGCCAGCAGTGCGGGACTAGCGGGGCAACAAGAGACCCAGTACTTC. This sequence encodes CASSAGLAGQQETQYF.

This clonotype was counted many times. V usage is TRBV4-1 and J usage is TRBJ2-5, with TRBD1 matching 8 bases. This CDR3 has 13 amino acids. After removal of 8 bases from V and 4 bases from J, the junction contained 6 bases not matched to a gene. Looked up from germline, CDR1 is MGHRA and CDR2 is YSYEKL. CDR3: CASEPGQGETQYF. CDR3 DNA sequence: TGCGCCAGCGAGCCCGGACAGGGAGAGACCCAGTACTTC.

This rearrangement joins TRBV18 to TRBJ1-3; 7 nucleotides agree with TRBD1. The CDR3 length is 12 residues. After removal of 5 bases from V and 7 bases from J, the junction contained 2 bases not matched to a gene. The germline CDR1 and CDR2 sequences are KGHSH and LQKENI. The CDR3 DNA reads TGTGCCAGCTCATCACAGGGGAACACCATATATTTT. Translation: CASSSQGNTIYF.

At least ten counts were recorded for this clonotype. The chain combines TRBV5-8 with TRBJ1-2; D gene ambiguous. Trimming cost V 0 bases and J 3 bases, with 0 bases left between them. The CDR3 loop spans 11 amino acids. Germline CDR1 is SGHTS and CDR2 is YDEGEE. The CDR3 bases are TGTGCCAGCAGCTTGGACTATGGCTACACCTTC. Its translation is CASSLDYGYTF. The full variable domain, its missing parts supplied by reference TRBV5-8 and TRBJ1-2, is EAGVTQSPTHLIKTRGQQATLRCSPISGHTSVYWYQQALGLGLQFLLWYDEGEERNRGNFPPRFSGRQFPNYSSELNVNALELEDSALYLCASSLDYGYTFGSGTRLTVV.

This clonotype was recorded a few times. The genes are TRBV6-5 and TRBJ2-1, with 8 bases that match TRBD1. The CDR3 consists of 13 residues. V lost 8 bases, J lost 11 bases, and 11 bases stayed unmatched. Germline V gives CDR1 MNHEY, CDR2 SVGAGI. CDR3 sequence: CASLQGAGGKQFF. The CDR3 coding sequence is TGTGCCAGCCTTCAGGGGGCAGGTGGGAAGCAGTTCTTC.

V usage is TRBV7-9 and J usage is TRBJ1-1; D is uncertain. The V end lost 2 bases, the J end lost 7 bases, and 17 bases lay between the germline ends. In germline, CDR1 is SEHNR, CDR2 FQNEAQ (reference sequence). CDR3 size: 15 residues. The CDR3 bases are TGTGCCAGCAGCTTATCCTCATCGGCGGCGATTGAAGCTTTCTTT. It encodes CASSLSSSAAIEAFF.

At least ten counts were recorded for this clonotype. The rearrangement joins TRBV7-6 to TRBJ2-7; D gene unclear. From germline, CDR1 is SGHVS and CDR2 FNYEAQ. V lost 5 bases and J lost 6, with 11 bases in between. There are 12 residues in the CDR3. CDR3 nucleotides: TGTGCCAGCAGCAACCGACCGTCCGAGCAGTACTTC. It is translated as CASSNRPSEQYF. The full variable domain, rest sourced from reference TRBV7-6 and TRBJ2-7, is GAGVSQSPRYKVTKRGQDVALRCDPISGHVSLYWYRQALGQGPEFLTYFNYEAQQDKSGLPNDRFSAERPEGSISTLTIQRTEQRDSAMYRCASSNRPSEQYFGPGTRLTVT.

The chain recombines TRBV19 with TRBJ2-7; 7 bases are a match to TRBD1. The CDR3 length is 13 residues. After removal of 7 bases from V and 4 bases from J, the junction contained 7 bases not matched to a gene. CDR1 and CDR2 from the germline V gene are LNHDA and SQIVND (reference sequence). The chain's CDR3 is CASMGDSPYEQYF. The CDR3 region has the DNA TGTGCCAGTATGGGGGACAGCCCTTACGAGCAGTACTTC.

Here the CDR3 DNA reads TGCGCCAGCAGCTTCGGGACAAATCGAGGAAATGAGCAGTTCTTC. Translated: CASSFGTNRGNEQFF. The chain links TRBV5-1 to TRBJ2-1, with D possibly being TRBD1 (6 bases). Trimming pared 2 bases from V and 7 bases from J, leaving 16 bases between. The CDR3 contains 15 residues. CDR1 is SGHRS, CDR2 YFSETQ, per germline. Full variable domain (remainder filled in from reference TRBV5-1 and TRBJ2-1): KAGVTQTPRYLIKTRGQQVTLSCSPISGHRSVSWYQQTPGQGLQFLFEYFSETQRNKGNFPGRFSGRQFSNSRSEMNVSTLELGDSALYLCASSFGTNRGNEQFFGPGTRLTVL.

The J gene is TRBJ1-3, the V gene TRBV3-1; no clear D. Germline values: CDR1 LGHDT, CDR2 YNNKEL (reference sequence). The CDR3 runs to 16 residues. V dropped 5 bases and J dropped 0 bases, with 14 bases sitting between them. The CDR3 DNA follows: TGTGCCAGCAGCGATCTTCTCCAGGTCTCTGGAAACACCATATATTTT. As protein: CASSDLLQVSGNTIYF.

The V gene is TRBV4-3, the J gene TRBJ1-2; weak D call: TRBD1 (6 bases). The V gene lost 2 bases and the J gene lost 8 bases, with 15 bases spanning the gap. This CDR3 spans 14 amino acids. Germline V gene sequence: CDR1 LGHNA, CDR2 YSLEER. The CDR3 DNA follows: TGCGCCAGCAGCCAACCGGACAGCATGAAGGGCTACACCTTC. Residues: CASSQPDSMKGYTF.

There are a few counts of this clonotype. This chain connects TRBV27 to TRBJ2-2; no clear D. Germline V gives CDR1 MNHEY, CDR2 SMNVEV (reference sequence). Trimming cost V 3 bases and J 4 bases, with 6 bases left between them. CDR3 size: 13 residues. The CDR3 sequence is CASSFLVTGELFF. The CDR3 nucleotides read TGTGCCAGCAGTTTCCTAGTCACCGGGGAGCTGTTTTTT.

The chain employs TRBV19 and TRBJ1-2; possibly TRBD1 for D (5 bases). Per the germline V gene, CDR1 is LNHDA and CDR2 is SQIVND (reference sequence). With 5 bases removed from V and 0 bases from J, the gap between germline ends came to 13 bases. The CDR3 covers 15 residues. The CDR3 bases are TGTGCCAGTAGTGGCCCAGGGTATTCTAACTATGGCTACACCTTC. Translation: CASSGPGYSNYGYTF.

At least ten counts were recorded for this clonotype. CDR3 loop: CASSPSWTHEQFF. CDR3 nucleotide sequence: TGTGCCAGCAGTCCCTCTTGGACCCATGAGCAGTTCTTC. V gene TRBV2 combines with J gene TRBJ2-1; D is ambiguous. V shed 5 bases and J shed 8 bases, with 13 bases lying between them. The CDR3 has 13 amino acids. Per the germline V gene, CDR1 is SNHLY and CDR2 is FYNNEI. The full variable domain, its missing parts supplied by reference TRBV2 and TRBJ2-1, is EPEVTQTPSHQVTQMGQEVILRCVPISNHLYFYWYRQILGQKVEFLVSFYNNEISEKSEIFDDQFSVERPDGSNFTLKIRSTKLEDSAMYFCASSPSWTHEQFFGPGTRLTVL.

The CDR3 protein is CASSEAGGTDTQYF. The CDR3 DNA sequence: TGCGCCAGCAGTGAGGCGGGGGGGACAGATACGCAGTATTTT. This rearrangement joins TRBV10-1 to TRBJ2-3; 9 nucleotides match TRBD2. Trimming removed 2 bases from V and 3 bases from J; junction bases left unmatched: 0. This CDR3 is 14 amino acids long. The germline gives CDR1 WNHNN, CDR2 SYGVQD (reference sequence).

The chain has TRBV15 and TRBJ1-5; D is undetermined. This CDR3 contains 16 residues. Germline CDR1 is LNHNV and CDR2 is YYDKDF (reference sequence). Trimming left V 3 bases short and J 3 bases short, with 15 bases between. In nucleotides, the CDR3 is TGTGCCACCAGCAGTCAAGGCCGGCCCAACAATCAGCCCCAGCATTTT. It codes for CATSSQGRPNNQPQHF.

Ten or more counts support this clonotype. The chain links TRBV6-5 to TRBJ1-2; 7 bases are a match to TRBD1. Germline loops: CDR1 MNHEY, CDR2 SVGAGI. The V gene end was trimmed by 0 bases and the J gene end by 5 bases; junction bases not matched to a gene: 12. CDR3 length equals 17 residues. The CDR3 nucleotides are TGTGCCAGCAGTTACTCACAGGGGTTCGGATCAAAATATGGCTACACCTTC. Amino acid sequence: CASSYSQGFGSKYGYTF.

The chain uses TRBV12-3 or TRBV12-4 and TRBJ2-7; D unclear. This CDR3 is 14 amino acids long. V was shortened by 3 bases and J by 2 bases, with 11 bases between the two germline ends. CDR3 sequence reads: CASSLESSAYEQYF. CDR3 DNA: TGTGCCAGCAGTTTGGAGTCTTCAGCCTACGAGCAGTACTTC.